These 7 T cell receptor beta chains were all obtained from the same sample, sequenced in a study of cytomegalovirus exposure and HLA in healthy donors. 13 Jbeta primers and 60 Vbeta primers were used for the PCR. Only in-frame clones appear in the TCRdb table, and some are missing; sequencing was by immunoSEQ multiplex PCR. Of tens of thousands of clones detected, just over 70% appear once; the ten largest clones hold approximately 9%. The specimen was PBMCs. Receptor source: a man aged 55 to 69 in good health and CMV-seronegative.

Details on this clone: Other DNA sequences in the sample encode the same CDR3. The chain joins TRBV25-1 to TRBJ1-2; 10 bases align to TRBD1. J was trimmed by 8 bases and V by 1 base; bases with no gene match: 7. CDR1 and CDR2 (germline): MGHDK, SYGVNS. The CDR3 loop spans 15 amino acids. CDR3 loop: CASSEWGTGAGGYTF. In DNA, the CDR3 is TGTGCCAGCAGTGAATGGGGGACAGGGGCCGGGGGCTACACCTTC.

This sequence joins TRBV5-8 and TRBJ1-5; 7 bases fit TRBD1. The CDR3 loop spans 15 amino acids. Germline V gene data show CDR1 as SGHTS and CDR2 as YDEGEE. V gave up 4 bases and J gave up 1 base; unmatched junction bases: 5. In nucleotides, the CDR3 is TGTGCCAGCAGCCCGGGACAGTTAAGCAATCAGCCCCAGCATTTT. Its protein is CASSPGQLSNQPQHF.

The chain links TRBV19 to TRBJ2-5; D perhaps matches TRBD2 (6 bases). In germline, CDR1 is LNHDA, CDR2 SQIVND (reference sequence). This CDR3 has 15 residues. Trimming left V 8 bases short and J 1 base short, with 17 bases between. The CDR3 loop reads CASGGPGLPQETQYF. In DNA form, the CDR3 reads TGTGCCAGTGGGGGACCGGGACTCCCCCAAGAGACCCAGTACTTC.

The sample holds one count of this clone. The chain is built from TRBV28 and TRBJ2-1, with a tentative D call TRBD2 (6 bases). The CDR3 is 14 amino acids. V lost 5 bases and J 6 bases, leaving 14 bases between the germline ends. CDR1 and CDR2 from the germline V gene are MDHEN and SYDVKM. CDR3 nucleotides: TGTGCCAGCAGTGGGGAGTCAGCGGGCAATGAGCAGTTCTTC. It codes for CASSGESAGNEQFF.

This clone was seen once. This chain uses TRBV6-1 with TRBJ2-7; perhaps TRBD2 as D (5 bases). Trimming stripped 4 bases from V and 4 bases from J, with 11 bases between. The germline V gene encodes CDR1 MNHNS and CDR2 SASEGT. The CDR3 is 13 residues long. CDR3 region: CASSGHRDYEQYF. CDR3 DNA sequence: TGTGCCAGCAGTGGCCATCGGGATTACGAGCAGTACTTC.

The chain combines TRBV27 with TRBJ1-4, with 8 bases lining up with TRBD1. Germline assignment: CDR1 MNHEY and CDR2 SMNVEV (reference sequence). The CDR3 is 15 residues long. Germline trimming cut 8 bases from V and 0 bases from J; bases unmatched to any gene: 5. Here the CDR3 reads CASRAGGATNEKLFF. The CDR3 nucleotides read TGTGCCAGCCGAGCAGGGGGCGCAACTAATGAAAAACTGTTTTTT.

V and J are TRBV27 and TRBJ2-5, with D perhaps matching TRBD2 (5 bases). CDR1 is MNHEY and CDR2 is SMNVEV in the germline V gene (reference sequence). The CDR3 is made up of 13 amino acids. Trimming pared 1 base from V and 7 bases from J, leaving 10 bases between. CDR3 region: CASSLFRAGTQYF. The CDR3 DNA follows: TGTGCCAGCAGTTTATTCCGGGCGGGGACCCAGTACTTC.